The rows below give T cell receptor beta chains drawn from one sample of a study of T cell repertoires in cytomegalovirus infection. TCRdb redid the calling of the reads with MiXCR, one entry per CDR3 protein. This table holds around 260,000 distinct CDR3 sequences, 8% to 9.5% found once. Input material: PBMCs. These receptors all come from a human donor in good health (CMV status not recorded). Some clones in this sample may be carry-over from other donors' samples. The CDR3 runs from the conserved cysteine through the conserved F or W. Each record gives: J gene, V gene, CDR3 protein.

TRBJ1-3 TRBV7-9 CASSLAEGAGNTIYF
TRBJ2-2 TRBV19 CASSISSGRAGELFF
TRBJ2-3 TRBV11-1 CASSLVDGFTDTQYF
TRBJ2-5 TRBV20-1 CSARPASGSYETQYF
TRBJ1-2 TRBV7-9 CASSTWTGGSRDYGYTF
TRBJ2-1 TRBV20-1 CSARGEINNEQFF
TRBJ2-6 TRBV2 CASRLKTVNVLTF
TRBJ2-1 TRBV2 CASMRDRGLSFEQFF
TRBJ2-7 TRBV7-2 CASRLSGGLPTYEQYF
TRBJ1-1 TRBV7-6 CASSLERGRPNTEAFF
TRBJ2-6 TRBV4-3 CASSQDWDGGSSGANVLTF
TRBJ1-2 TRBV12-3/TRBV12-4 CASRPTGGWSNYGYTF
TRBJ1-3 TRBV12-3/TRBV12-4 CASSGGGSFSGNTIYF
TRBJ2-2 TRBV7-2 CASRTSSVDTGELFF
TRBJ2-3 TRBV20-1 CSAAPTSGRGSSTDTQYF
TRBJ2-7 TRBV4-3 CASSQDRNPYEQYF
TRBJ1-1 TRBV28 CASITDRVDTEAFF
TRBJ1-1 TRBV7-9 CASSESANTEAFF
TRBJ2-7 TRBV7-2 CASSSTFLGTPLWDYEQYF
TRBJ2-7 TRBV15 CATSRDTQGQGFEQYF
TRBJ1-2 TRBV18 CASSPESNYGYTF
TRBJ1-1 TRBV7-2 CASSLAITGTTEAFF
TRBJ2-5 TRBV6-5 CASSYSTSGGGETQYF
TRBJ1-6 TRBV14 CASSQEFLRSPLHF
TRBJ2-3 TRBV19 CASSITSSGPTDTQYF
TRBJ1-4 TRBV6-5 CASRSGQILNEKLFF
TRBJ2-2 TRBV7-2 CASSLGSTTTGELFF
TRBJ2-1 TRBV7-6 CASSLTSGYNEQFF
TRBJ1-3 TRBV7-8 CASSLAAGGVDTIYF
TRBJ1-1 TRBV27 CASSPNGGNTEAFF
TRBJ2-7 TRBV3-1 CASSRGSVDEQYF
TRBJ2-7 TRBV20-1 CSARDETSGRRTYEQYF
TRBJ1-1 TRBV30 CAWSLGQGSEAFF
TRBJ2-1 TRBV6-1 CASITSGGHGEQFF
TRBJ1-4 TRBV19 CASSSRGHRGEKLFF
TRBJ1-4 TRBV16 CASRDRGSLNEKLFF
TRBJ2-7 TRBV7-2 CASSPTSQTPYEQYF
TRBJ2-7 TRBV27 CASSRPGTSGRHEQYF
TRBJ1-1 TRBV7-3 CASSRTGAGEAFF